This is a list of T cell receptor beta chains from one sample in a study of shared clonotypes between healthy human individuals. Assay used: immunoSEQ multiplex PCR; TCRdb lists only in-frame clones, some missing. The top ten clones hold over 0.12% of a sample with roughly 2.6 million clones, approximately 90% of them seen once. The specimen sequenced was naive CD4+ T cells sorted from blood. The receptor source for this set is a man between 18 and 29 years old in good health. Both conserved end residues are part of each CDR3. D genes are given only for firm matches. The size of a clone is reported for some rows only, either as once, few or many, or as a class for expanded clones.

clone_size	v_call	j_call	d_call	cdr3_nt	cdr3_aa
-	TRBV28	TRBJ1-2	TRBD1	TGTGCCAGCACGTTGTACTCACAGGGGTTAGGTGGCTACACCTTC	CASTLYSQGLGGYTF
-	TRBV29-1	TRBJ2-3	-	TGCAGCGTTGCCCGGGAGCGAGATACGCAGTATTTT	CSVARERDTQYF
-	TRBV18	TRBJ2-3	-	TGTGCCAGCTCACCACCGGCGCAGGGGCTTAGCACAGATACGCAGTATTTT	CASSPPAQGLSTDTQYF
-	TRBV30	TRBJ1-1	-	TGTGCCTCTGGCAGGGACACTGAAGCTTTCTTT	CASGRDTEAFF
few	TRBV10-3	TRBJ2-3	-	TGTGCCATCAGTGACAGCACAGATACGCAGTATTTT	CAISDSTDTQYF
-	TRBV18	TRBJ1-3	-	TGTGCCAGCTCACCACGAGCCCAGGACTCTGGAAACACCATATATTTT	CASSPRAQDSGNTIYF
-	TRBV5-1	TRBJ2-3	TRBD2	TGCGCCAGCAGCGGTGGACTAGCGACCGATACGCAGTATTTT	CASSGGLATDTQYF
-	TRBV7-2	TRBJ2-3	TRBD2	TGTGCCAGCAGCTCTCAGCGGGGGGGAGGTACAGATACGCAGTATTTT	CASSSQRGGGTDTQYF
-	TRBV7-9	TRBJ2-1	TRBD1	TGTGCCAGCAGCATCACCGGGACAGGGCGCTACAATGAGCAGTTCTTC	CASSITGTGRYNEQFF
-	TRBV27	TRBJ2-1	-	TGTGCCAGCAGTAGGAGGGGGGATGAGCAGTTCTTC	CASSRRGDEQFF
-	TRBV10-3	TRBJ2-3	-	TGTGCCATCAGTGTAGGGGGGATCACAGATACGCAGTATTTT	CAISVGGITDTQYF
-	TRBV10-2	TRBJ2-5	TRBD1	TGCGCCAGCAGCGGACAGGGCCTTAGAGAGACCCAGTACTTC	CASSGQGLRETQYF
-	TRBV2	TRBJ2-7	TRBD2	TGTGCCAGCCGTTCTAGCGGGAGTTACGGGGATTACGAGCAGTACTTC	CASRSSGSYGDYEQYF
-	TRBV6-4	TRBJ2-2	TRBD2	TGTGCCAGCAGTGAAGAGGGCCGCCAAAATAGCGGGAGGCAATGTCGGGAGCTGTTTTTT	CASSEEGRQNSGRQCRELFF
-	TRBV20-1	TRBJ2-5	-	TGCAGTGCTAGGGAGGGGGAGACCCAGTACTTC	CSAREGETQYF
-	TRBV30	TRBJ1-5	TRBD1	TGTGCCTGGAGTCCCGGACAGGGGATTCAGCCCCAGCATTTT	CAWSPGQGIQPQHF
-	TRBV7-2	TRBJ2-3	-	TGTGCCAGCAGCCCCCTCGGGACGAGCACAGATACGCAGTATTTT	CASSPLGTSTDTQYF
-	TRBV30	TRBJ1-6	-	TGTGCCTGGGGGACCGAGGCTGTTAATTCACCCCTCCACTTT	CAWGTEAVNSPLHF
-	TRBV28	TRBJ1-5	TRBD1	TGTGCCAGCAGCAAACTCGGGACAGTCTTTAGCAATCAGCCCCAGCATTTT	CASSKLGTVFSNQPQHF